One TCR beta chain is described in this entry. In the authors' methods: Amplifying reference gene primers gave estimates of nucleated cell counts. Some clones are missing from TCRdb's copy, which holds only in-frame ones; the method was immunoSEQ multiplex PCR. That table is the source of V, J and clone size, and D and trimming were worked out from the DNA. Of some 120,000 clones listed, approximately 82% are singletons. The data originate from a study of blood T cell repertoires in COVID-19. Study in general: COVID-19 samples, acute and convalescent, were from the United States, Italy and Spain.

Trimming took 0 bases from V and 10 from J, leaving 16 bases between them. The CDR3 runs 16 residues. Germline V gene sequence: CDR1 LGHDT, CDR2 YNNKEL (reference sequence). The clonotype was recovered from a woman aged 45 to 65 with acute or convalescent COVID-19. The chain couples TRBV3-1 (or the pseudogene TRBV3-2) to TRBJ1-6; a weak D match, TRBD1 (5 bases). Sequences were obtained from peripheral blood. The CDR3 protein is CASSQDSGQGWSPLHF. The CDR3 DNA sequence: TGTGCCAGCAGCCAAGATAGCGGGCAGGGTTGGTCACCCCTCCACTTT.